A selection of T cell receptor beta chains follows, all from one sample in a study of blood T cell repertoires in COVID-19. TCRdb keeps only in-frame clones here, not all; method: immunoSEQ multiplex PCR. Of around 150,000 clones listed, roughly 80% are singletons. Sequenced: peripheral blood. These receptors originate from a woman between 40 and 55 years old with COVID-19, enrolled during active disease. The CDR3 runs from the conserved cysteine through the conserved F or W. A D gene is named only where the DNA matches it firmly. Size values are once, few and many counts, or a class for expanded clones, and some rows have none.

>TRBJ2-3|.|15|TRBV6-1|.
CASSDGQILTDTQYF
TGTGCCAGCAGTGATGGACAGATCCTCACAGATACGCAGTATTTT
>TRBJ2-3|TRBD2|16|TRBV27|once
CASSALGSGSSDTQYF
TGTGCCAGCAGTGCCCTGGGTAGCGGGAGTTCAGATACGCAGTATTTT
>TRBJ2-2|.|15|TRBV6-5|.
CASSPGTLNTGELFF
TGTGCCAGCAGCCCCGGGACACTTAACACCGGGGAGCTGTTTTTT
>TRBJ1-3|.|15|TRBV4-1|.
CASSQGRVSGNTIYF
TGCGCCAGCAGCCAAGGCCGGGTCTCTGGAAACACCATATATTTT
>TRBJ1-4|.|13|TRBV14|.
CASSQDLNEKLFF
TGTGCCAGCAGCCAAGACCTTAATGAAAAACTGTTTTTT
>TRBJ2-3|TRBD2|15|TRBV5-5|.
CASSSKRGNTDTQYF
TGTGCCAGCAGCTCCAAGCGGGGCAACACAGATACGCAGTATTTT
>TRBJ2-5|TRBD1|12|TRBV29-1|.
CSVGRGRETQYF
TGCAGCGTGGGCAGGGGGCGAGAGACCCAGTACTTC
>TRBJ2-7|TRBD1|15|TRBV9|.
CASSVDMRWDSEQYF
TGTGCCAGCAGCGTAGATATGAGGTGGGACAGCGAGCAGTACTTC
>TRBJ2-1|.|12|TRBV6-5|.
CASRQGSYEQFF
TGTGCCAGCAGACAGGGTAGCTACGAGCAGTTCTTC
>TRBJ1-4|.|14|TRBV6-5|.
CASSRQTPGEKLFF
TGTGCCAGCAGTAGACAGACCCCCGGGGAAAAACTGTTTTTT
>TRBJ1-1|TRBD1|16|TRBV27|.
CASSYLGQGENTEAFF
TGTGCCAGCAGTTACTTAGGACAGGGGGAGAACACTGAAGCTTTCTTT
>TRBJ1-4|.|15|TRBV5-1|.
CASSDGRAKGEKLFF
TGCGCCAGCAGCGATGGCAGGGCTAAGGGGGAAAAACTGTTTTTT
>TRBJ1-1|.|13|TRBV5-4|.
CASSFRGSTEAFF
TGTGCCAGCAGCTTTCGGGGAAGCACTGAAGCTTTCTTT
>TRBJ1-5|TRBD1|13|TRBV5-8|once
CASSGDRVQPQHF
TGTGCCAGCAGCGGGGACAGGGTTCAGCCCCAGCATTTT
>TRBJ2-2|.|13|TRBV11-3|few
CASSADLTGELFF
TGTGCCAGCAGCGCAGACTTGACCGGGGAGCTGTTTTTT
>TRBJ1-6|.|11|TRBV28|.
CASSLRGPLHF
TGTGCCAGCAGTTTAAGGGGACCCCTCCACTTT
>TRBJ1-1|.|16|TRBV7-9|.
CASSLALQGENTEAFF
TGTGCCAGCAGCTTAGCCTTACAGGGAGAGAACACTGAAGCTTTCTTT
>TRBJ1-4|.|14|TRBV2|.
CASRGQRPTGKLFF
TGTGCCAGCAGGGGACAAAGGCCGACGGGAAAACTGTTTTTT
>TRBJ1-1|.|16|TRBV13|once
CASSLDSGTRGLEAFF
TGTGCCAGCAGCTTAGATTCGGGAACCAGGGGCCTTGAAGCTTTCTTT
>TRBJ2-7|.|13|TRBV27|.
CASSTRGPNEQYF
TGTGCCAGCAGTACGCGGGGGCCCAACGAGCAGTACTTC
>TRBJ2-7|TRBD2|14|TRBV7-2|.
CASSLAGRVYEQYF
TGTGCCAGCAGCTTAGCCGGGAGGGTCTACGAGCAGTACTTC
>TRBJ2-2|TRBD2|17|TRBV7-3|.
CASSSHGGLAGTGELFF
TGTGCCAGCAGCTCACATGGCGGACTAGCGGGAACCGGGGAGCTGTTTTTT
>TRBJ1-1|TRBD1|15|TRBV15|.
CATSRVDRGNTEAFF
TGTGCCACCAGCAGAGTGGACAGGGGGAACACTGAAGCTTTCTTT
>TRBJ2-7|TRBD2|15|TRBV5-4|.
CASSLAGGSSYEQYF
TGTGCCAGCAGCTTAGCGGGAGGGAGCTCCTACGAGCAGTACTTC
>TRBJ1-4|TRBD1|14|TRBV30|.
CAWRLQGTNEKLFF
TGTGCCTGGAGGCTACAGGGGACTAATGAAAAACTGTTTTTT
>TRBJ2-5|.|14|TRBV11-2|.
CASSVDRTQETQYF
TGTGCCAGCAGCGTTGACAGGACCCAAGAGACCCAGTACTTC
>TRBJ2-3|.|16|TRBV6-1|few
CASSEVEDGGSDTQYF
TGTGCCAGCAGTGAAGTTGAGGATGGAGGGTCAGATACGCAGTATTTT
>TRBJ2-5|TRBD2|14|TRBV4-1|.
CASSLSGGLETQYF
TGCGCCAGCAGCCTTAGCGGGGGGCTGGAGACCCAGTACTTC
>TRBJ1-5|.|14|TRBV19|.
CASSIEGADQPQHF
TGTGCCAGTAGTATCGAAGGGGCGGATCAGCCCCAGCATTTT
>TRBJ1-6|.|13|TRBV9|.
CASSVGGSSPLHF
TGTGCCAGCAGCGTTGGTGGGAGTTCACCCCTCCACTTT
>TRBJ1-5|.|13|TRBV6-5|.
CASSYSRSQPQHF
TGTGCCAGCAGTTACTCACGGAGCCAGCCCCAGCATTTT
>TRBJ1-2|.|13|TRBV9|few
CASSVRGNYGYTF
TGTGCCAGCAGCGTACGGGGTAACTATGGCTACACCTTC
>TRBJ1-6|TRBD1|15|TRBV28|once
CASSFDNRGNSPLHF
TGTGCCAGCAGTTTTGATAACAGGGGTAATTCACCCCTCCACTTT
>TRBJ2-3|TRBD1|14|TRBV2|.
CASSLTGGGDTQYF
TGTGCCAGCAGCTTGACAGGGGGCGGCGATACGCAGTATTTT
>TRBJ1-1|TRBD1|12|TRBV7-9|few
CASSPGTGGAFF
TGTGCCAGCAGCCCAGGGACAGGAGGGGCTTTCTTT
>TRBJ2-5|TRBD2|13|TRBV5-1|.
CASRLGLQETQYF
TGCGCCTCTCGCCTGGGACTACAAGAGACCCAGTACTTC
>TRBJ2-2|.|15|TRBV2|.
CASSETGMNTGELFF
TGTGCCAGCAGTGAAACAGGGATGAACACCGGGGAGCTGTTTTTT
>TRBJ2-1|TRBD2|14|TRBV4-1|.
CASSQGWGGNEQFF
TGCGCCAGCAGCCAGGGATGGGGGGGCAATGAGCAGTTCTTC
>TRBJ1-1|.|11|TRBV6-1|once
CASSPGGEAFF
TGTGCCAGCAGTCCCGGGGGTGAAGCTTTCTTT
>TRBJ2-2|TRBD2|14|TRBV10-2|.
CATLAGLVPGELFF
TGCGCCACCCTAGCGGGACTAGTCCCCGGGGAGCTGTTTTTT
>TRBJ1-2|TRBD1|13|TRBV5-4|.
CASSIQGAGGYTF
TGTGCCAGCAGCATACAGGGGGCCGGGGGCTACACCTTC
>TRBJ1-4|TRBD1|13|TRBV3-1/TRBV3-2|.
CASSSPMDRVLFF
TGTGCCAGCAGCTCCCCTATGGACAGGGTCCTGTTTTTT
>TRBJ2-1|TRBD2|15|TRBV9|once
CASSVGTSSYNEQFF
TGTGCCAGCAGCGTGGGGACTAGCTCCTACAATGAGCAGTTCTTC
>TRBJ1-6|TRBD1|15|TRBV27|.
CASSSLQGNRSPLHF
TGTGCCAGCAGTTCCTTACAGGGGAATCGGTCACCCCTCCACTTT
>TRBJ2-1|.|15|TRBV3-1/TRBV3-2|.
CASRSTANSYNEQFF
TGTGCCAGCAGGTCGACAGCTAACTCCTACAATGAGCAGTTCTTC
>TRBJ1-4|.|15|TRBV4-2|.
CASSQAFRGSEKLFF
TGTGCCAGCAGCCAAGCGTTTAGGGGAAGTGAAAAACTGTTTTTT
>TRBJ2-1|.|14|TRBV29-1|once
CSVRTVFSYNEQFF
TGCAGCGTTAGGACAGTTTTCTCCTACAATGAGCAGTTCTTC